A single sample is the source of the 2 T cell receptor beta chains below, sequenced in a study of blood T cell repertoires in COVID-19. Sequencing used immunoSEQ multiplex PCR; TCRdb keeps in-frame clones, though not all of them. The sample lists about 200,000 clones, about 86% occurring once. What was sequenced was peripheral blood. The receptors were sampled from a woman aged 70-85 years with acute or convalescent COVID-19.

The chain links TRBV19 to TRBJ2-3, with a tentative D call TRBD1 (6 bases). The CDR3 totals 16 residues. Germline V gives CDR1 LNHDA, CDR2 SQIVND (reference sequence). The V end was cut by 3 bases, the J end by 5 bases, with 18 bases between. The CDR3 sequence: CASSIGWDRGRDTQYF. Written as DNA, the CDR3 is TGTGCCAGTAGTATTGGCTGGGATAGGGGGAGAGATACGCAGTATTTT.

As regards this clone: At one end the junction does not follow the germline gene, possibly because of a read error. The rearrangement joins TRBV27 to TRBJ2-7, with 7 bases that match TRBD1. There are 10 residues in the CDR3. The V gene's germline CDR1 is MNHEY and CDR2 SMNVEV (reference sequence). The CDR3 DNA sequence: TGTGCCAGCAGTTGTTGTCAGGGGGAGTTC. It encodes CASSCCQGEF.